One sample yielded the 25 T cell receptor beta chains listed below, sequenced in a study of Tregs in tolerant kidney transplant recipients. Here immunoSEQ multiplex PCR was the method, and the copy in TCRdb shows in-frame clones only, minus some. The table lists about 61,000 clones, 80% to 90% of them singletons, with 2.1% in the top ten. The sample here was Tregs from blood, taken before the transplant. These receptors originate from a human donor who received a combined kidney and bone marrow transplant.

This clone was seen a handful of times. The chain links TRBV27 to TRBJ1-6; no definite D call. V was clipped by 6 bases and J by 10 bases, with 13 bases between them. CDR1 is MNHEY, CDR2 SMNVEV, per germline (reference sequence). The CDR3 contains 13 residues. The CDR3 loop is CASSDQLGSPLHF. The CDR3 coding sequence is TGTGCCAGCAGCGACCAATTGGGGTCACCCCTCCACTTT.

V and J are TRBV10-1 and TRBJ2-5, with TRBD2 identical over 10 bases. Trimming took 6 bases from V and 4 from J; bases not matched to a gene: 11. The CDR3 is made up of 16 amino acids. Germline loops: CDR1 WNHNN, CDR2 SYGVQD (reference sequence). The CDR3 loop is CASRGLAAGVRETQYF. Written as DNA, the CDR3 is TGCGCCAGCAGAGGACTAGCGGCGGGGGTTCGAGAGACCCAGTACTTC.

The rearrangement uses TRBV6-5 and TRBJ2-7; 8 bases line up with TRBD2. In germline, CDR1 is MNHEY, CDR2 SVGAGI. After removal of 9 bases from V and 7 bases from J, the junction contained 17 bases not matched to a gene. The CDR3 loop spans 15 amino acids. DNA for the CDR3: TGTGCCAGTAACTCGGGGGGGAGCGTATCGTGGGAGCAGTACTTC. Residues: CASNSGGSVSWEQYF.

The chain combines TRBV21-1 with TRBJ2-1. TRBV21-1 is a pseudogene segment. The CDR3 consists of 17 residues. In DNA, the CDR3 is TGTGCCAGCAGCAAAGCCTGGACGCAATTCTCCTACAATGAGCAGTTCTTC. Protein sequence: CASSKAWTQFSYNEQFF.

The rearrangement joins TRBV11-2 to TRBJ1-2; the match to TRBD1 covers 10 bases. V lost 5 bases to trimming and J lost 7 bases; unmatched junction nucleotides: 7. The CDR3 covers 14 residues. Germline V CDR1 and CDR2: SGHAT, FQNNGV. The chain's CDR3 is CASSPGTGVSGYTF. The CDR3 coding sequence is TGTGCCAGCAGCCCCGGGACAGGGGTGTCTGGCTACACCTTC.

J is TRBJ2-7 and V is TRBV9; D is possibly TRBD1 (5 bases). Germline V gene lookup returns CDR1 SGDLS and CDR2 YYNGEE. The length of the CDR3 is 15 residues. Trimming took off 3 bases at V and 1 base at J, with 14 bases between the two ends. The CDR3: CASSASLDSSYEQYF. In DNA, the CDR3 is TGTGCCAGCAGCGCCTCGCTCGACAGTTCCTACGAGCAGTACTTC.

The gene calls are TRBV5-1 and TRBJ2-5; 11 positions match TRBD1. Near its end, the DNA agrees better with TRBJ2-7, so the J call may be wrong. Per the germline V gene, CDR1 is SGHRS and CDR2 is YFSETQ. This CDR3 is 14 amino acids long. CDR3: CASSWGQGVDEQYF. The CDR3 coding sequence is TGCGCCAGCAGCTGGGGACAGGGGGTGGACGAGCAGTACTTC.

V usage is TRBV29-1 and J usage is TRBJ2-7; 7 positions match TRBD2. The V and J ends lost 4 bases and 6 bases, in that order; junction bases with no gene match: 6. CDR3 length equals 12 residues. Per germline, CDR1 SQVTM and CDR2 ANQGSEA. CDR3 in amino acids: CSVGVTGGEQYF. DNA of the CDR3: TGCAGCGTTGGGGTAACGGGGGGCGAGCAGTACTTC.

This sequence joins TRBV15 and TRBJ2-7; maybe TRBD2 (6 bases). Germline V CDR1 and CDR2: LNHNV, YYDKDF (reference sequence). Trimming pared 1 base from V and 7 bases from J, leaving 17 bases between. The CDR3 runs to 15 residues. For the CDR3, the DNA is TGTGCCACCAGCAGAGCCTCGGGCCTGGGGGGAGAGCAGTACTTC. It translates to CATSRASGLGGEQYF.

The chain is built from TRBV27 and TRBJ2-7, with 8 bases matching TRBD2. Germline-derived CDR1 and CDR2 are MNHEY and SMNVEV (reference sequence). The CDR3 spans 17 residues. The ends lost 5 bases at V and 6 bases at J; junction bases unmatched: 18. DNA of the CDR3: TGTGCCAGCAGTCCCCCGAGGGGGACCGGGAGGGACCTCGAGCAGTACTTC. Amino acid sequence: CASSPPRGTGRDLEQYF.

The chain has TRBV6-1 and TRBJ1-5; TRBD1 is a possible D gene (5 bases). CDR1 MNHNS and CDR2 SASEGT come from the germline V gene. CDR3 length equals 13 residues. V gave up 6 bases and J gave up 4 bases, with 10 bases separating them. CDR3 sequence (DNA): TGTGCCAGCAGGCGGGGGGTTAATCAGCCCCAGCATTTT. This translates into CASRRGVNQPQHF.

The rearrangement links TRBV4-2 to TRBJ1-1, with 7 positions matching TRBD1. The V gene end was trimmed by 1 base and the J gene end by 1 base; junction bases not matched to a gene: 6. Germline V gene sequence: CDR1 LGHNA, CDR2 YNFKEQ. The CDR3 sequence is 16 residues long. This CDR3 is CASSQGLGQTNTEAFF. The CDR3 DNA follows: TGTGCCAGCAGCCAAGGTTTGGGACAGACGAACACTGAAGCTTTCTTT.

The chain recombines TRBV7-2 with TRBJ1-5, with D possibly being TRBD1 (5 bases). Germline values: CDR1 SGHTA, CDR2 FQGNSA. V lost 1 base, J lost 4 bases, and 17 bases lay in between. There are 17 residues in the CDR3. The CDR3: CASSLGLAWGENQPQHF. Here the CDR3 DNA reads TGTGCCAGCAGCTTAGGCCTGGCCTGGGGGGAAAATCAGCCCCAGCATTTT.

In DNA, the CDR3 is TGTGCCAGCAGGAGGGGGATCGCCGGAGGGGTTCCCGGGGAGCTGTTTTTT. As protein: CASRRGIAGGVPGELFF. The chain is built from TRBV27 and TRBJ2-2; either TRBD1 or TRBD2 may fit D (6 bases each). This CDR3 has 17 residues. Trimming took off 6 bases at V and 6 bases at J, with 23 bases between the two ends. Germline CDR1 and CDR2: MNHEY and SMNVEV (reference sequence).

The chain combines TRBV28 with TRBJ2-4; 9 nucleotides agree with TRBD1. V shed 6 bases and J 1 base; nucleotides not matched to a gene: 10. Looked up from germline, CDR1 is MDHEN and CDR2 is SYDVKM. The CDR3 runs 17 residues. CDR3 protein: CASSSLGTGSAKNIQYF. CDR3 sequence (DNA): TGTGCCAGCAGCTCCCTCGGGACAGGGTCCGCCAAAAACATTCAGTACTTC.

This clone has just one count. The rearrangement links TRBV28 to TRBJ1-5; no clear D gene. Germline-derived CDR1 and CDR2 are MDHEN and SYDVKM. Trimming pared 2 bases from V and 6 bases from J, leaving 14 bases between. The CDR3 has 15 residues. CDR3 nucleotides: TGTGCCAGCAGTTTAAACGGAGTTTTCGGTCAGCCCCAGCATTTT. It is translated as CASSLNGVFGQPQHF.

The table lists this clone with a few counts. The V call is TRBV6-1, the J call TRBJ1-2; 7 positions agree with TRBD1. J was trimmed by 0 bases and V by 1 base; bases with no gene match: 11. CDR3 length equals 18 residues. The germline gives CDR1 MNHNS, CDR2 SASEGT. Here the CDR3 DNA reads TGTGCCAGCAGTGAAGTTTCCAGGGCGGGGACAGCTAACTATGGCTACACCTTC. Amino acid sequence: CASSEVSRAGTANYGYTF.

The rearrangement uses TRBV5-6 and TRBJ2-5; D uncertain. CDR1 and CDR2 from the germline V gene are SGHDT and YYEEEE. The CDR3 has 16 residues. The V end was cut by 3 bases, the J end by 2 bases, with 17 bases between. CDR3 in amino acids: CASSSTVRVIQETQYF. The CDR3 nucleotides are TGTGCCAGCAGCTCCACGGTCCGGGTTATTCAAGAGACCCAGTACTTC.

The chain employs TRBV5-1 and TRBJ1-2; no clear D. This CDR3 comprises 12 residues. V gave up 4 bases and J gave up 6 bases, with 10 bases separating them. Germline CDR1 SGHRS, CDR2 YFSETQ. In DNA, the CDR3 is TGCGCCAGCAGCACGGGAAACGATGGCTACACCTTC. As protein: CASSTGNDGYTF.

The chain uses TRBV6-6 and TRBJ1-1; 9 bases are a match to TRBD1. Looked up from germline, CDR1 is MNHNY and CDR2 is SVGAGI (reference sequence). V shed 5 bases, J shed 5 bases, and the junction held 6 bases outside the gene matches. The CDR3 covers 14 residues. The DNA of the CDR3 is TGTGCCAGCAGTCAGGGACAGGGCTGGACTGAAGCTTTCTTT. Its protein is CASSQGQGWTEAFF.

CDR3 loop: CASKDPPGDTQYF. In nucleotides, the CDR3 is TGTGCCAGCAAAGACCCGCCTGGGGATACGCAGTATTTT. V is TRBV6-5 and J is TRBJ2-3, with D unclear. V lost 7 bases, J lost 6 bases, and 14 bases lay in between. The CDR3 sequence is 13 residues long. Germline CDR1 is MNHEY and CDR2 is SVGAGI.

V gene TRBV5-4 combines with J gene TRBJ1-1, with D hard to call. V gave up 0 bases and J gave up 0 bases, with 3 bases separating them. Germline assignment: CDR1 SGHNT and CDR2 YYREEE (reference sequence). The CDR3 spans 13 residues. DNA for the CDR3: TGTGCCAGCAGCTTGGGGATGAACACTGAAGCTTTCTTT. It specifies CASSLGMNTEAFF.

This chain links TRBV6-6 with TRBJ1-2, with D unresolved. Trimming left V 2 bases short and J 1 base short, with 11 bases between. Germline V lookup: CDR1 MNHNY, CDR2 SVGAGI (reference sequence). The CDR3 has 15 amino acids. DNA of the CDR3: TGTGCCAGCAGTTACAATTTAGGGCTTAACTATGGCTACACCTTC. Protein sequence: CASSYNLGLNYGYTF.

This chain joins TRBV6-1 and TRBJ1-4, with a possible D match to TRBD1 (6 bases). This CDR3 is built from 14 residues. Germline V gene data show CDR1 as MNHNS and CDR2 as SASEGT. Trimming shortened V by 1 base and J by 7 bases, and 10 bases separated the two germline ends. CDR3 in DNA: TGTGCCAGCAGTGAAGGTTCGGGGGCTGAAAAACTGTTTTTT. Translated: CASSEGSGAEKLFF.

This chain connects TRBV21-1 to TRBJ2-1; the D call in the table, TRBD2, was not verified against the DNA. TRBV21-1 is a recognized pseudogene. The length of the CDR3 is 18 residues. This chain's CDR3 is CASIHRLAGGLDVHEQFF. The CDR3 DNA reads TGTGCCAGCATCCACCGACTAGCGGGAGGGCTTGACGTCCATGAGCAGTTCTTC.